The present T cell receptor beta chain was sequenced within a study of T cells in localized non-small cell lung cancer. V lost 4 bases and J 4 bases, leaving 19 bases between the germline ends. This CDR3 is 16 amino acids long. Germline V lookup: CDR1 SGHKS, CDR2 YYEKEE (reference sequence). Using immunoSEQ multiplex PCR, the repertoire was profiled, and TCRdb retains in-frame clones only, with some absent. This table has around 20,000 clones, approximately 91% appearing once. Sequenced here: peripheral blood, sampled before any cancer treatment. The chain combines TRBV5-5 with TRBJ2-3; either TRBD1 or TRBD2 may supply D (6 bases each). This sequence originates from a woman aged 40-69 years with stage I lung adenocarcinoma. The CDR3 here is CASSLSTGLRADTQYF. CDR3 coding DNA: TGTGCCAGCAGCCTATCGACAGGACTAAGGGCAGATACGCAGTATTTT.